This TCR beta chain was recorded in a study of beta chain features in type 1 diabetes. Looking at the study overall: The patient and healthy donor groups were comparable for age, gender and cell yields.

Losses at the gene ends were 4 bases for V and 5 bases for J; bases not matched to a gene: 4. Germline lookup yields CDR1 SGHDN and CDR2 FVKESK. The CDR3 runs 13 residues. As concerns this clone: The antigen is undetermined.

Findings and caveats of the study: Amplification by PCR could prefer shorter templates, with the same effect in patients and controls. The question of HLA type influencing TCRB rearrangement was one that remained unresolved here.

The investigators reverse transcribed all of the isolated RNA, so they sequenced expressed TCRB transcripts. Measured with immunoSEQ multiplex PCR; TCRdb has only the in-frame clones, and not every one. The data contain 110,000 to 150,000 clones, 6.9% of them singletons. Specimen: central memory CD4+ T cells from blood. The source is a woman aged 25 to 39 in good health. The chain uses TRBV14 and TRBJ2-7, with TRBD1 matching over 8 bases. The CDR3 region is CASSLQQGDEQYF. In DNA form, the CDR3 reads TGTGCCAGCAGCCTCCAACAGGGGGACGAGCAGTACTTC.